These T cell receptor beta chains were read from a single sample in a study of shared clonotypes between healthy human individuals. Libraries were prepared by immunoSEQ multiplex PCR; TCRdb keeps only in-frame clonotypes and omits some of them. Of about 1,500,000 clones in the sample, over 95% were seen once. The specimen sequenced was naive CD4+ T cells sorted from blood. These receptors were obtained from a man aged 25 to 40 in good health. Both conserved end residues are part of each CDR3. A D gene is named only where the DNA matches it firmly. Size is stated for part of the rows, as once, few or many counts, or as a class when the clone is expanded.

- | - | TRBJ2-6 | TRBV7-6 | TGTGCCAGCAGCTTATGGTTCTCTGGGGCCAACGTCCTGACTTTC | CASSLWFSGANVLTF
TRBD1 | - | TRBJ1-1 | TRBV7-9 | TGTGCCAGCAGCAAGAGACAGGGGCTGAACACTGAAGCTTTCTTT | CASSKRQGLNTEAFF
- | - | TRBJ2-7 | TRBV5-1 | TGCGCCAGCAGCTTGGGGGTATTGCAGGGCTCCCACGAGCAGTACTTC | CASSLGVLQGSHEQYF
- | - | TRBJ2-5 | TRBV28 | TGTGCCAGCAGTTTAGTTGGGACTGCGGAGACCCAGTACTTC | CASSLVGTAETQYF
- | - | TRBJ2-7 | TRBV18 | TGTGCCAGCTCACCACCGTCGGTAGGGGGCGAGCAGTACTTC | CASSPPSVGGEQYF
TRBD2 | few | TRBJ2-1 | TRBV27 | TGTGCCAGCAGTTCCCGGACTAGCGGGAGTGGTGAGCAGTTCTTC | CASSSRTSGSGEQFF
TRBD1 | - | TRBJ1-2 | TRBV9 | TGTGCCAGCAGCGTAGGGGGACAGGGCCTTAGCTATGGCTACACCTTC | CASSVGGQGLSYGYTF
- | - | TRBJ1-5 | TRBV7-2 | TGTGCCAGCAGCTTACGTCGGGGTGATCAGCCCCAGCATTTT | CASSLRRGDQPQHF
- | - | TRBJ2-2 | TRBV7-3 | TGTGCCAGCAGCTTAATCGGGACGGGCACCGGGGAGCTGTTTTTT | CASSLIGTGTGELFF
- | - | TRBJ2-7 | TRBV28 | TGTGCCAGCAGCTATGGGGGCTCCTACGAGCAGTACTTC | CASSYGGSYEQYF
TRBD1 | - | TRBJ2-1 | TRBV18 | TGTGCCAGCTCACGGGACAGCGTTTTAGAGGGTGAGCAGTTCTTC | CASSRDSVLEGEQFF
- | - | TRBJ1-4 | TRBV4-3 | TGCGCCAGCAGCCAAGTCAGGTTGAATGAAAAACTGTTTTTT | CASSQVRLNEKLFF
TRBD2 | once | TRBJ2-1 | TRBV5-1 | TGCGCCAGCACCAGAGGACTAGCGGGGAGCTCCTACAATGAGCAGTTCTTC | CASTRGLAGSSYNEQFF
- | - | TRBJ2-2 | TRBV5-1 | TGCGCCAGCAGCTTGGAATGGGGCTTTGGGGAGCTGTTTTTT | CASSLEWGFGELFF
- | - | TRBJ2-1 | TRBV15 | TGTGCCACCAGCAGAGTTGCAGCGGGTAACAATGAGCAGTTCTTC | CATSRVAAGNNEQFF
- | - | TRBJ1-1 | TRBV21-1 | TGTGCCAGCGGACAGGGACGTGCTTTCTTT | CASGQGRAFF
- | - | TRBJ1-1 | TRBV30 | TGTGCCTGGTCATTGGGGTTGAGTACTGAAGCTTTCTTT | CAWSLGLSTEAFF
TRBD2 | - | TRBJ2-7 | TRBV7-9 | TGTGCCAGCAGCCCACTAGCGGTAGGCTACGAGCAGTACTTC | CASSPLAVGYEQYF
- | - | TRBJ2-2 | TRBV7-2 | TGTGCCAGCAGCTTAGCAACAGTGACCGGGGAGCTGTTTTTT | CASSLATVTGELFF
- | - | TRBJ2-1 | TRBV5-1 | TGCGCCAGCAGCTTCAGCGTTTCCTACAATGAGCAGTTCTTC | CASSFSVSYNEQFF
- | - | TRBJ2-6 | TRBV7-7 | TGTGCTAGCAGCCAGCTTTCTGGGGCCAACGTCCTGACTTTC | CASSQLSGANVLTF
- | - | TRBJ2-7 | TRBV30 | TGTGCCTGGACCCCTAGAAGCTCGCAGCAGTACTTC | CAWTPRSSQQYF
- | - | TRBJ1-2 | TRBV5-1 | TGCGCCAGCAGCGATAACAGGGAAGGGTACACCTTC | CASSDNREGYTF
TRBD2 | - | TRBJ2-1 | TRBV5-6 | TGTGCCAGCAGCTTGTTGGGGCTAGCGGGGCACAATGAGCAGTTCTTC | CASSLLGLAGHNEQFF
- | - | TRBJ1-1 | TRBV14 | TGTGCCAGCAGCTTAAAGAACACTGAAGCTTTCTTT | CASSLKNTEAFF
- | - | TRBJ2-3 | TRBV7-9 | TGTGCCAGCAGCTTGGGGGGTTCAGATACGCAGTATTTT | CASSLGGSDTQYF
- | - | TRBJ2-2 | TRBV7-8 | TGTGCCAGCAGCTTAGCCCACCGGGACCCCAACGCGAACACCGGGGAGCTGTTTTTT | CASSLAHRDPNANTGELFF
- | - | TRBJ2-2 | TRBV5-1 | TGCGCCAGCAGCTTGAGAGTGGGAGGCACCGGGGAGCTGTTTTTT | CASSLRVGGTGELFF
- | - | TRBJ2-1 | TRBV14 | TGTGCCAGCAGCCAAGACCACCTAGTTATCCATGAGCAGTTCTTC | CASSQDHLVIHEQFF
- | - | TRBJ2-3 | TRBV9 | TGTGCCAGCAGCGTAACGTTCGGGGAGTCAGATACGCAGTATTTT | CASSVTFGESDTQYF
- | - | TRBJ2-1 | TRBV9 | TGTGCCAGCAGCGGGAGCTCCCTCAATGAGCAGTTCTTC | CASSGSSLNEQFF
TRBD2 | - | TRBJ2-3 | TRBV19 | TGTGCCAGTAGTAATAGCGGGAGTGGAGATACGCAGTATTTT | CASSNSGSGDTQYF
- | - | TRBJ2-2 | TRBV10-1 | TGCGCCAGCAGTGAGCGCCCCGGGGAGCTGTTTTTT | CASSERPGELFF
- | - | TRBJ1-4 | TRBV15 | TGTGCCACCAGCAGAGGGCCGAGGGGAGATGAAAAACTGTTTTTT | CATSRGPRGDEKLFF
TRBD1 | - | TRBJ2-1 | TRBV9 | TGTGCCAGCAGCGTAGTGGGGACAGGGGGCTACAATGAGCAGTTCTTC | CASSVVGTGGYNEQFF
- | - | TRBJ2-4 | TRBV6-5 | TGTGCCAGCAGCCCGCCCGGGAGAGCCAAAAACATTCAGTACTTC | CASSPPGRAKNIQYF
- | - | TRBJ2-1 | TRBV7-3 | TGTGCCAGCAGCTCCCCTAGTATCAATGAGCAGTTCTTC | CASSSPSINEQFF
- | - | TRBJ2-7 | TRBV20-1 | TGCAGTGCTAGGGAATTTTACGAGCAGTACTTC | CSAREFYEQYF
TRBD1 | - | TRBJ2-1 | TRBV9 | TGTGCCAGCAGTGTGGGGACAGGGATCATCAATGAGCAGTTCTTC | CASSVGTGIINEQFF
TRBD1 | - | TRBJ2-3 | TRBV27 | TGTGCCAGCAGTTACGGCGCAGGGGGATTCGGAGATACGCAGTATTTT | CASSYGAGGFGDTQYF
TRBD2 | - | TRBJ2-5 | TRBV7-2 | TGTGCCAGCAGCCTCCGTCTAGCGGGAGGGCAAGAGACCCAGTACTTC | CASSLRLAGGQETQYF
- | - | TRBJ2-7 | TRBV6-5 | TGTGCCAGCAGTTACGGGTACGGACCCTACGAGCAGTACTTC | CASSYGYGPYEQYF
TRBD2 | - | TRBJ2-2 | TRBV11-2 | TGTGCCAGCAGGTCTATCAGCGGGAGAGTAGCCGGGGAGCTGTTTTTT | CASRSISGRVAGELFF
- | - | TRBJ2-1 | TRBV5-5 | TGTGCCAGCTTTCGGGGGGCCAATGAGCAGTTCTTC | CASFRGANEQFF
- | - | TRBJ2-6 | TRBV27 | TGTGCCAGCGGAAACTCTGGGGCCAACGTCCTGACTTTC | CASGNSGANVLTF
- | - | TRBJ2-1 | TRBV5-1 | TGCGCCAGCAGCTTGGGGGGTCCTAGCTCCTACAATGAGCAGTTCTTC | CASSLGGPSSYNEQFF
- | - | TRBJ1-2 | TRBV5-4 | TGTGCCAGCAGCCCCGCCGTCCAGGAAGACTATGGCTACACCTTC | CASSPAVQEDYGYTF
TRBD2 | - | TRBJ2-1 | TRBV5-1 | TGCGCCAGCAGCTTGGCAGGTGGGGGACTATACAATGAGCAGTTCTTC | CASSLAGGGLYNEQFF
- | - | TRBJ2-2 | TRBV10-3 | TGTGCCACCGGTGGACCGACAAAAGGGAGGTCGAACACCGGGGAGCTGTTTTTT | CATGGPTKGRSNTGELFF
- | - | TRBJ2-7 | TRBV5-1 | TGCGCCAGCAGCTTGGCACTTGGGGGATCCTACGAGCAGTACTTC | CASSLALGGSYEQYF
- | - | TRBJ2-5 | TRBV5-6 | TGTGCCAGCAGCTTGGACGGGAAACAAGAGACCCAGTACTTC | CASSLDGKQETQYF
- | - | TRBJ2-2 | TRBV4-3 | TGCGCCAGCAGCCAAGAGGCAGCCCTGAACACCGGGGAGCTGTTTTTT | CASSQEAALNTGELFF
- | - | TRBJ2-1 | TRBV5-1 | TGCGCCAGCAGCTTGGCGGCTAGAGAACACAATGAGCAGTTCTTC | CASSLAAREHNEQFF
- | - | TRBJ1-1 | TRBV7-9 | TGTGCCAGCAGCCAGGTCCAGGACACTGAAGCTTTCTTT | CASSQVQDTEAFF
- | - | TRBJ2-6 | TRBV7-9 | TGTGCCAGCAGCTTAAGGCCGAACTCTGGGGCCAACGTCCTGACTTTC | CASSLRPNSGANVLTF